Listed below are T cell receptor beta chains from one sample, sequenced in a study of Graves' ophthalmopathy and Graves' hyperthyroidism. From the multiplex PCR reads, TCRdb called clonotypes with MiXCR, one entry per CDR3 protein. Of 600,000 to 650,000 distinct CDR3 sequences listed, 22% were seen once; the top ten hold approximately 7%. Specimen: peripheral blood. The receptor source for this set is a woman under 30 with stable Graves' hyperthyroidism. Some clones in this sample may be carry-over from other donors' samples. The CDR3 runs from the conserved cysteine through the conserved F or W. A D gene is named only where the DNA matches it firmly. The listing skips clone size in some rows; elsewhere it reads once, few, many or a size class.

v_gene,j_gene,abundance,d_gene,CDR3nt,CDR3aa
TRBV7-9,TRBJ1-1,NA,NA,TGTGCCAGCATAGGGGGGGTGGCGAACACTGAAGCTTTCTTT,CASIGGVANTEAFF
TRBV12-3/TRBV12-4,TRBJ2-7,few,NA,TGTGCCAGCAGTCCCGGACTGGGAGCCTACGAGCAGTACTTC,CASSPGLGAYEQYF
TRBV7-2,TRBJ2-7,NA,NA,TGTGCCAGCATCTTAGTGAACGATCAGTACTTC,CASILVNDQYF
TRBV6-5,TRBJ1-6,many,NA,TGTGCCAGCAGTTACGGGGACACTGCTGCCTTGATGGATTCACCCCTCCACTTT,CASSYGDTAALMDSPLHF
TRBV7-6,TRBJ2-7,many,NA,TGTGCCAGCAGCTTAACTTTTCACGAACCCAGCGAATACGAGCAGTACTTC,CASSLTFHEPSEYEQYF
TRBV12-3/TRBV12-4,TRBJ1-5,NA,TRBD1,TGTGCCAGCATTTCGACAGGGGGTGGCAATCAGCCCCAGCATTTT,CASISTGGGNQPQHF
TRBV6-1,TRBJ2-7,NA,TRBD2,TGTGCCTGCGAAGGGACTAGCGGCCACTACGAGCAGTACTTC,CACEGTSGHYEQYF
TRBV18,TRBJ1-1,many,TRBD1,TGTGCCAGCTCACCAAGGATAGGGGGCTACACTGAAGCTTTCTTT,CASSPRIGGYTEAFF
TRBV6-1,TRBJ1-3,NA,NA,TGTGCCAGCGGGCTCGCCTGGGACACCATATATTTT,CASGLAWDTIYF
TRBV15,TRBJ1-1,NA,NA,TGTGCCACCAGCAGAGATCGGTCAGGGAACACTGAAGCTTTCTTT,CATSRDRSGNTEAFF
TRBV6-1,TRBJ2-5,many,TRBD1,TGTGCCAGCAAGGACAGGCAAGAACAAGAGACCCAGTACTTC,CASKDRQEQETQYF
TRBV6-1,TRBJ2-2,NA,NA,TGTGCCTTAGGGGGATCCTACGACGGGGTGCTGTTTTTT,CALGGSYDGVLFF
TRBV2,TRBJ1-2,many,NA,TGTGCCAGCAGCCAGGGCTCAAGTATAGATGGCTACACCTTC,CASSQGSSIDGYTF
TRBV12-3/TRBV12-4,TRBJ2-7,many,NA,TGTGCCAGCAGTGAAGGGACACCAGCCTACGAGCAGTACTTC,CASSEGTPAYEQYF
TRBV6-1,TRBJ1-2,few,NA,TGTGCCAGCAGTGAAGCGTCGAGGGGCCGTAACTATGGCTACACCTTC,CASSEASRGRNYGYTF
TRBV29-1,TRBJ2-5,NA,NA,TGCAGCGTTACCCCTGGCCCCCAAAGGGCGGAGACCCAGTACTTC,CSVTPGPQRAETQYF
TRBV2,TRBJ2-5,many,NA,TGTGCCAGCAGTGAAAAGGCTCGAGAGACCCAGTACTTC,CASSEKARETQYF
TRBV12-3/TRBV12-4,TRBJ1-6,many,NA,TGTGCCAGCAGGGAACAGGGAGTCTTGGGTTCACCCCTCCACTTT,CASREQGVLGSPLHF
TRBV30,TRBJ1-1,NA,NA,TGTGCCTGGAGTGTACGCCTGGACAGCGAAGCTTTCTTT,CAWSVRLDSEAFF
TRBV6-5,TRBJ2-2,NA,NA,TGTGCCAGCAGTTACGTAGTAACGTACACCGGGGAGCTGTTTTTT,CASSYVVTYTGELFF
TRBV6-1,TRBJ2-5,NA,NA,TGTGCCTCCCAGTTGATATGGGAAGAGACCCAGTACTTC,CASQLIWEETQYF
TRBV4-1,TRBJ1-2,NA,NA,TGCGCCAGCAGCCAAGATAGGGGGTTCCGGGGGGATTCCTATGGCTACACCTTC,CASSQDRGFRGDSYGYTF
TRBV2,TRBJ1-1,many,NA,TGTGCCAGCAGGGGCGGTAATGAAGCTTTCTTT,CASRGGNEAFF
TRBV6-2/TRBV6-3,TRBJ1-2,many,TRBD1,TGTGCCAGCAGTCGCGCCGAGGGACAGGCCATTATAAACTATGGCTACACCTTC,CASSRAEGQAIINYGYTF
TRBV5-1,TRBJ1-1,few,NA,TGCGCCAGCAGCTTGTTGGGGGCAGAGACTGAAGCTTTCTTT,CASSLLGAETEAFF
TRBV20-1,TRBJ2-5,many,NA,TGCAGTGCTAGAGATTTTCCGGCGGGCTTCCAAGAGACCCAGTACTTC,CSARDFPAGFQETQYF
TRBV6-1,TRBJ1-1,many,NA,TGTGCCAGCTACGACAGGCACACTGAAGCTTTCTTT,CASYDRHTEAFF
TRBV19,TRBJ1-2,few,NA,TGTGCCAGTTACAACGGGGGAGGCTACACCTTC,CASYNGGGYTF
TRBV7-8,TRBJ1-6,many,TRBD1,TGTGCCAGCAGTTGGGACAGGAATTCACCCCTCCACTTT,CASSWDRNSPLHF